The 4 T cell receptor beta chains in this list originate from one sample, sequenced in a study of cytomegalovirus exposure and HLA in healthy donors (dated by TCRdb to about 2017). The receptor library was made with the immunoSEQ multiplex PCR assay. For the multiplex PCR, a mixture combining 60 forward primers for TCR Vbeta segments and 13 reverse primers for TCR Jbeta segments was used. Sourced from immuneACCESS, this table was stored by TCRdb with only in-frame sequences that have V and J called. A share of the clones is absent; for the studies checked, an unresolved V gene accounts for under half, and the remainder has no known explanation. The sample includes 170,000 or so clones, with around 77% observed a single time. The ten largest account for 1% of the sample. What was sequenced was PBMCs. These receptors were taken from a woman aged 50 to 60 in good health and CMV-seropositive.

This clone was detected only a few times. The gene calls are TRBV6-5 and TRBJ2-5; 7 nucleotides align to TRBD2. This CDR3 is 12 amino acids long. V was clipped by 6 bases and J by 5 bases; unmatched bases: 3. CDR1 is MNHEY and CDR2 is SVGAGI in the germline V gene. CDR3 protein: CASRAGRETQYF. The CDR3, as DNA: TGTGCCAGCAGAGCCGGGAGGGAGACCCAGTACTTC.

As DNA, the CDR3 is TGTGCCAGCAGCTTTACAGGGACCACCGGGGAGCTGTTTTTT. It encodes CASSFTGTTGELFF. The chain is built from TRBV7-8 and TRBJ2-2; D is possibly TRBD1 (6 bases). From germline, CDR1 is SGHVS and CDR2 FQNEAQ. V lost 3 bases, J lost 4 bases, and 9 bases lay in between. This CDR3 has 14 residues.

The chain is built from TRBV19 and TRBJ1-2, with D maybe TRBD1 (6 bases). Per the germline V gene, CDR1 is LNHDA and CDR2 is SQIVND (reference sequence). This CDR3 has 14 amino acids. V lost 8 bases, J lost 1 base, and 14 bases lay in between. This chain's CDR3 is CASSDRRHNYGYTF. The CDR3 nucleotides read TGTGCCAGTTCGGACAGACGCCATAACTATGGCTACACCTTC.

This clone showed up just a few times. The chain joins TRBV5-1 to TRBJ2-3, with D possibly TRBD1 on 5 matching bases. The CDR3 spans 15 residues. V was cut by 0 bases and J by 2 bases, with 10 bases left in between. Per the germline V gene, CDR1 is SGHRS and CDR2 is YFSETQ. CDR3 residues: CASSLGQSNTDTQYF. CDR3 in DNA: TGCGCCAGCAGCTTGGGACAGTCCAACACAGATACGCAGTATTTT.